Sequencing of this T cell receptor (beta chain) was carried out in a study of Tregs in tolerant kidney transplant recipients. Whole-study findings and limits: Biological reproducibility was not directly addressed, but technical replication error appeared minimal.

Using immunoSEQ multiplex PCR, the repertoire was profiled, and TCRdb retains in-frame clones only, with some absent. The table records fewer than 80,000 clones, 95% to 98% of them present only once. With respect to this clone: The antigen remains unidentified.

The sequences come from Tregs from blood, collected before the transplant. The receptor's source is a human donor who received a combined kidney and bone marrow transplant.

The chain's CDR3 is CASSHYGNNEQFF. Written as DNA, the CDR3 is TGTGCCAGCAGCCACTACGGGAACAATGAGCAGTTCTTC. The chain is built from TRBV11-3 and TRBJ2-1, with D perhaps TRBD2 (5 bases). The CDR3 sequence is 13 residues long. V was pared by 5 bases and J by 5 bases, with 10 bases between. CDR1 is SGHNT and CDR2 is YENEEA in the germline V gene.